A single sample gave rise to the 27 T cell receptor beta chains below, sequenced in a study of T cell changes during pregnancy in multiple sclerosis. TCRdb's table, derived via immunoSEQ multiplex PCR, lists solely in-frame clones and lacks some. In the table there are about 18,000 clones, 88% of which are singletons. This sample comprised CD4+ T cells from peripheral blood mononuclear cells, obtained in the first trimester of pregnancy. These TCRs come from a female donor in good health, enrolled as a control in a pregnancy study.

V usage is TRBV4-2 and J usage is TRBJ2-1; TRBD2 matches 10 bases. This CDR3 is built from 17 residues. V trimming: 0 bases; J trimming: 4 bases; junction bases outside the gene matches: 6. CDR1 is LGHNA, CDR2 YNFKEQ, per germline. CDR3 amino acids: CASSQDASGGYYNEQFF. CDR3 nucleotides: TGTGCCAGCAGCCAAGATGCTAGCGGGGGCTATTACAATGAGCAGTTCTTC.

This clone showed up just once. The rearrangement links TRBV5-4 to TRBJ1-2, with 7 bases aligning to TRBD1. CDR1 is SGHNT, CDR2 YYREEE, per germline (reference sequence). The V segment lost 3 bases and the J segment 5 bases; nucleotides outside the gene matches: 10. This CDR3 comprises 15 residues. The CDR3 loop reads CASSSRTGDPYGYTF. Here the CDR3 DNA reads TGTGCCAGCAGCTCCAGGACAGGTGACCCATATGGCTACACCTTC.

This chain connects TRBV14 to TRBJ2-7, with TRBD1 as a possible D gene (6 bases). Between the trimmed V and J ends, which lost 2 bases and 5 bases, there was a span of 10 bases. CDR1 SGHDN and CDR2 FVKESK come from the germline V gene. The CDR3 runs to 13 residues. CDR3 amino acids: CASSQRRDNEQYF. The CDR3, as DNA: TGTGCCAGCAGCCAACGCCGGGACAACGAGCAGTACTTC.

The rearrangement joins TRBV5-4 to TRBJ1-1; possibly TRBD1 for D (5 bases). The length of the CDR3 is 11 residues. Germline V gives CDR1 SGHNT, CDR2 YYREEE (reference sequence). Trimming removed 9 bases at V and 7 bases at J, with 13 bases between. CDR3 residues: CAISGINEAFF. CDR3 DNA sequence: TGTGCCATCTCAGGGATCAATGAAGCTTTCTTT.

The CDR3 DNA sequence: TGTGCCAGTAGTATCTCTGGGCTAGCGGACAACTACGAGCAGTACTTC. Its translation: CASSISGLADNYEQYF. V and J are TRBV19 and TRBJ2-7; TRBD2 matches at 7 bases. The ends lost 3 bases at V and 3 bases at J; junction bases unmatched: 11. The germline V gene encodes CDR1 LNHDA and CDR2 SQIVND (reference sequence). The CDR3 runs to 16 residues.

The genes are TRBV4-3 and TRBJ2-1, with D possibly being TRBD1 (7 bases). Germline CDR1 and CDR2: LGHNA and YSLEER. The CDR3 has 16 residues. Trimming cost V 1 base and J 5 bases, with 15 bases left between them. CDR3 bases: TGCGCCAGCAGCCAAGGTCCCGGCGGGACAGACAATGAGCAGTTCTTC. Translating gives CASSQGPGGTDNEQFF.

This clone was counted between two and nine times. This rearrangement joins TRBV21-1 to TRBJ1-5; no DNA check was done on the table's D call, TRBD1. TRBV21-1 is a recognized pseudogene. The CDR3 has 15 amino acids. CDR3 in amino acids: CASIFVRAFNQPQHF. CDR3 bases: TGTGCCAGCATCTTTGTCAGGGCCTTCAATCAGCCCCAGCATTTT.

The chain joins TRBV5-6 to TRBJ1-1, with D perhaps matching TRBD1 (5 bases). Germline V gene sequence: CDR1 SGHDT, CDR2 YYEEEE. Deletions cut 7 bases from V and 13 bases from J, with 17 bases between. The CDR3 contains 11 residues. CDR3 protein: CASSPGGKIFF. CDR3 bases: TGTGCCAGCTCCCCTGGGGGGAAAATTTTCTTT.

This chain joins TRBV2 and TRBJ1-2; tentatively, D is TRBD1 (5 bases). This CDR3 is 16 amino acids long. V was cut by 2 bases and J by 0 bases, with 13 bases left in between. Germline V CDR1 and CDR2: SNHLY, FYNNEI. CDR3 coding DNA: TGTGCCAGCAGTGAACTCCCCGGGGGGACTAACTATGGCTACACCTTC. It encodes CASSELPGGTNYGYTF.

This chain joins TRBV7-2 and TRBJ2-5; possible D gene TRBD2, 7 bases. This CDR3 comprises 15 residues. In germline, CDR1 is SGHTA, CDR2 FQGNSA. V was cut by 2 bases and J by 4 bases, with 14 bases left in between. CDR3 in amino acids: CASSLFPRGAETQYF. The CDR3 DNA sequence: TGTGCCAGCAGCTTATTTCCTCGGGGGGCAGAGACCCAGTACTTC.

In DNA, the CDR3 is TGTGCCACCAGACCTCTACCGGGACAGGGAAAAGATACGCAGTATTTT. Translating gives CATRPLPGQGKDTQYF. The chain has TRBV27 and TRBJ2-3; TRBD1 agrees at 9 bases. Germline CDR1 is MNHEY and CDR2 is SMNVEV (reference sequence). After removal of 10 bases from V and 5 bases from J, the junction contained 16 bases not matched to a gene. The CDR3 covers 16 residues.

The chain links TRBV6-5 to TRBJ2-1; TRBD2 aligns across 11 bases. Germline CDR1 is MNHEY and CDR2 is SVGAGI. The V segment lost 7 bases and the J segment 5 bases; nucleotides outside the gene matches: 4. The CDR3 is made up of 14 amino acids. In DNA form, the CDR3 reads TGTGCCAGCACCGGGACTAGCGGTCACAATGAGCAGTTCTTC. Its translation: CASTGTSGHNEQFF.

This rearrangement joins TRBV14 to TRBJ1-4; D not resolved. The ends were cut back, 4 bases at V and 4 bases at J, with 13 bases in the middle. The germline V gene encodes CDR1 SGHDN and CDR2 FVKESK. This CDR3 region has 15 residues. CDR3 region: CASSLEDGLNEKLFF. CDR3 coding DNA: TGTGCCAGCAGCCTTGAGGATGGACTTAATGAAAAACTGTTTTTT.

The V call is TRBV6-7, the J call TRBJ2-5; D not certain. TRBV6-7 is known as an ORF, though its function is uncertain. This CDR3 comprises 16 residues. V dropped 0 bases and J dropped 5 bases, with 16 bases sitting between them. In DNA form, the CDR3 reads TGTGCCAGCAGTTACTCCCCGGAGTCGGTTGAGGAGACCCAGTACTTC. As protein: CASSYSPESVEETQYF.

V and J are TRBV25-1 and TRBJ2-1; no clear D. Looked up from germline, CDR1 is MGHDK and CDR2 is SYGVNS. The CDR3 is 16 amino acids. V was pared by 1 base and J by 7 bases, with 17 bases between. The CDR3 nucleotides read TGTGCCAGCAGTGAATCGAGGCTAGTTTTAGGTAATGAGCAGTTCTTC. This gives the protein CASSESRLVLGNEQFF.

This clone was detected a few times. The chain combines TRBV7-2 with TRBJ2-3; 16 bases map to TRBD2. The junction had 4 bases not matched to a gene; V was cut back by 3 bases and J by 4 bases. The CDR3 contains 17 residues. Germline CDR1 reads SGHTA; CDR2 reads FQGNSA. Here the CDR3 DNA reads TGTGCCAGCAGCTTTTACGGGACTAGCGGGGGGGCAGATACGCAGTATTTT. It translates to CASSFYGTSGGADTQYF.

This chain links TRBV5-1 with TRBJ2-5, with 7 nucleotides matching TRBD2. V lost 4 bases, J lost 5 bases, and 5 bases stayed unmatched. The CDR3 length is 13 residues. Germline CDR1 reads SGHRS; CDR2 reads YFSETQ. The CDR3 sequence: CASSVGLGETQYF. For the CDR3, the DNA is TGCGCCAGCAGCGTCGGACTAGGGGAGACCCAGTACTTC. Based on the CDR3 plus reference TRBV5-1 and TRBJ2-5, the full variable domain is KAGVTQTPRYLIKTRGQQVTLSCSPISGHRSVSWYQQTPGQGLQFLFEYFSETQRNKGNFPGRFSGRQFSNSRSEMNVSTLELGDSALYLCASSVGLGETQYFGPGTRLLVL.

CDR3 protein: CAWSLGAANYGYTF. The CDR3 nucleotides read TGTGCCTGGAGTCTGGGAGCAGCTAACTATGGCTACACCTTC. The chain carries TRBV30 and TRBJ1-2; no clear D. This CDR3 has 14 amino acids. The germline V gene has CDR1 GTSNPN and CDR2 SVGIG (reference sequence). Trimming left V 2 bases short and J 0 bases short, with 10 bases between.

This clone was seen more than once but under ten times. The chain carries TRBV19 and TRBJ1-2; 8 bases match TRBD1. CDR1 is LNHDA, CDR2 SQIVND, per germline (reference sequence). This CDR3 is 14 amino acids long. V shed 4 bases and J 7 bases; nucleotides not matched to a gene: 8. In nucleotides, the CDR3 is TGTGCCAGTAGTACGACAGGGGAGTCGGTTGGCTACACCTTC. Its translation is CASSTTGESVGYTF.

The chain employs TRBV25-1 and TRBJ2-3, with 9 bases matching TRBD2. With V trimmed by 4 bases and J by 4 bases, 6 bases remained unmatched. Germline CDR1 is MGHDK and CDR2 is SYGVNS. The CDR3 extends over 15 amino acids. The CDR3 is CASSASGLASDTQYF. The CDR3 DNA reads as TGTGCCAGCAGTGCCTCCGGACTAGCGTCAGATACGCAGTATTTT.

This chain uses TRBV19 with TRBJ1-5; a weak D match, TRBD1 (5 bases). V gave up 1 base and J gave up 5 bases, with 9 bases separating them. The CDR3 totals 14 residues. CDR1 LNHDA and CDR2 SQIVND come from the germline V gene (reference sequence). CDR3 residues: CASSIGTQDQPQHF. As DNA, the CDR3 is TGTGCCAGTAGTATAGGGACACAAGATCAGCCCCAGCATTTT.

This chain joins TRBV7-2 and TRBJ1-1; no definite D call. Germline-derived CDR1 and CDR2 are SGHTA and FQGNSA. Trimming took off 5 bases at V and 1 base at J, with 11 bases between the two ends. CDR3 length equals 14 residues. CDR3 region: CASSLRPGNTEAFF. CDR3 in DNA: TGTGCCAGCAGCCTTAGACCGGGGAACACTGAAGCTTTCTTT.

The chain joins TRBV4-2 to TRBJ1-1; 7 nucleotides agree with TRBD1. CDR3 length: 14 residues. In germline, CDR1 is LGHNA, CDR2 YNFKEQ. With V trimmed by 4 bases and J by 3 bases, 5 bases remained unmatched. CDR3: CASSREGADTEAFF. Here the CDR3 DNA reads TGTGCCAGCAGCCGCGAGGGGGCCGACACTGAAGCTTTCTTT.

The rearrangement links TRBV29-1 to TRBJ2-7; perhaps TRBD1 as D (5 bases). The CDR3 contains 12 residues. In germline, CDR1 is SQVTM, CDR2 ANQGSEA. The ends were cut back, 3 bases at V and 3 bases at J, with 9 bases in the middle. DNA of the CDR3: TGCAGCGTTGAGGACACTTACTACGAGCAGTACTTC. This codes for CSVEDTYYEQYF.

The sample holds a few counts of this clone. The CDR3 nucleotides read TGTGCCAGTAGTTACCAGGGCTTTGAAGCTTTCTTT. This codes for CASSYQGFEAFF. The genes are TRBV19 and TRBJ1-1, with D possibly TRBD1 on 5 matching bases. The CDR3 sequence is 12 residues long. The V and J ends lost 5 bases and 7 bases respectively, with 11 bases between them. Germline V gene lookup returns CDR1 LNHDA and CDR2 SQIVND (reference sequence).

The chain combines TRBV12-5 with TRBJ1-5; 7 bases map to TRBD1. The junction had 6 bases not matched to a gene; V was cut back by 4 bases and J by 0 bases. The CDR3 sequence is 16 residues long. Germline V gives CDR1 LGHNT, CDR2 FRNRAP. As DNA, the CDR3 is TGTGCTAGTGGTTGGTCCCCAGGGGGTAGCAATCAGCCCCAGCATTTT. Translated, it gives CASGWSPGGSNQPQHF.

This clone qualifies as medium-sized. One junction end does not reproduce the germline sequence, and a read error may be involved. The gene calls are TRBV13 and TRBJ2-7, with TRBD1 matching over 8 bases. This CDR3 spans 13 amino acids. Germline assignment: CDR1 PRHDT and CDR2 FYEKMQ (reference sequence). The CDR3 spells CASRLGQGYEQYF. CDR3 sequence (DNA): TGTGCCAGCAGGTTAGGACAGGGCTACGAGCAGTACTTC. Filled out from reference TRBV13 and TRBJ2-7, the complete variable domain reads AAGVIQSPRHLIKEKRETATLKCYPIPRHDTVYWYQQGPGQDPQFLISFYEKMQSDKGSIPDRFSAQQFSDYHSELNMSSLELGDSALYFCASRLGQGYEQYFGPGTRLTVT.